The clone carrying this T cell receptor (beta chain) was observed once. The data originate from a study of radiotherapy plus CTLA-4 blockade in lung cancer. TCRdb keeps only in-frame clones here, not all; method: immunoSEQ multiplex PCR. The table records about 73,000 clones, around 87% of them present only once. With 2 bases removed from V and 4 bases from J, the gap between germline ends came to 9 bases. The CDR3 is 14 amino acids. Germline V CDR1 and CDR2: MNHNY, SVGAGI (reference sequence). The chain joins TRBV6-6 to TRBJ1-5; D is undetermined. Sequencing was performed on peripheral blood, taken from a patient treated with radiotherapy plus ipilimumab. This sequence was found in a human donor with non-small cell lung cancer that progressed on radiotherapy plus ipilimumab. CDR3 in amino acids: CASSYRAGNQPQHF. In nucleotides, the CDR3 is TGTGCCAGCAGTTACCGTGCTGGGAATCAGCCCCAGCATTTT.